Below, one T cell receptor beta chain is given with its context. This sample was included in a study of CD8 T cells in Susac syndrome. TCR beta was sequenced from blood CD8+ and CD4+ T cells. The study used treatment-naive patients who had stable or active relapsing-remitting disease as multiple sclerosis controls. Negative magnetic isolation gave CD8+ and CD4+ cells; FACS enriched CD8+ TEMRA. A quantity of roughly 0.5 to 1 ug RNA underwent reverse transcription using random hexamers. Multiplex PCR with immunoSEQ amplified the TCR beta CDR3 across 54 Vbeta and 13 Jbeta. TCRdb analysed the immunoSEQ multiplex PCR reads with MiXCR anew, one entry per CDR3 protein. Of about 130,000 distinct CDR3 sequences in the sample, approximately 90% were seen once. V shed 2 bases and J 4 bases; nucleotides not matched to a gene: 5. From germline, CDR1 is GTSNPN and CDR2 SVGIG (reference sequence). The CDR3 is 14 residues long.

V and J are TRBV30 and TRBJ2-5, with 9 bases matching TRBD2. The TCR was taken from a human donor with multiple sclerosis. The source material was CD8+ T cells from PBMCs. The CDR3 DNA reads as TGTGCCTGGAGTACCCGGGGACTAGCAGAGACCCAGTACTTC. Encoded protein: CAWSTRGLAETQYF.